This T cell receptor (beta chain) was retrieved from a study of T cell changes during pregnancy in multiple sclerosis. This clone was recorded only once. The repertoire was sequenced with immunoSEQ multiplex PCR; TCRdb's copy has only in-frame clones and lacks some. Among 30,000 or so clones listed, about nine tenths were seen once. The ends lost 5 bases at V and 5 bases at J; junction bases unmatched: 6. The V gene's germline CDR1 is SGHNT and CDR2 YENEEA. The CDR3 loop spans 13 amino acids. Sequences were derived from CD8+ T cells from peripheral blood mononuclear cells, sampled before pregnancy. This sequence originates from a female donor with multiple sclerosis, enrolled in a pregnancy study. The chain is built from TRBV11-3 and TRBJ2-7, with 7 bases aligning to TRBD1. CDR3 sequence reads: CASSLRQGDEQYF. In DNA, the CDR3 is TGTGCCAGCAGCCTTAGACAGGGAGACGAGCAGTACTTC.